This TCR beta chain came from a study of T cell repertoires in cytomegalovirus infection. For the study at large: As its CMV epitopes, the study selected recently identified HLA-C-restricted and well-studied HLA-B-restricted targets. Public TCR beta signatures indicated both CMV infection and matching HLA type. Points from the study as a whole: There were HLA-C-restricted CMV-specific TCR beta clonotypes dominating the ex vivo response. The cumulative frequency of public TCR beta families identified carriers of CMV plus the relevant HLA.

TCRdb passed the reads through MiXCR, listing each CDR3 protein once. The top ten hold 17% of the sample, which has around 540,000 distinct CDR3 sequences, around a third seen once. Comment on this clonotype: The target antigen is unknown.

The V and J ends lost 5 bases and 8 bases, in that order; junction bases with no gene match: 7. The germline V gene has CDR1 MNHEY and CDR2 SVGAGI. This CDR3 contains 14 residues. Material: cultured PBMCs, obtained from culture after CMV antigen stimulation. The clonotype originates from a human donor in good health (CMV status not recorded). Some clones in this sample may be carry-over from other donors' samples. The V and J genes are TRBV6-5 and TRBJ2-1; 9 bases align to TRBD2. The CDR3 protein is CASSPGTSLHEQFF. Written as DNA, the CDR3 is TGTGCCAGCAGTCCCGGGACTAGCCTCCATGAGCAGTTCTTC.